Each of the 10 T cell receptor beta chains below was sequenced from the same sample in a study of T-cell memory formation after mild COVID-19. TCRdb redid the calling of the 5' RACE reads with MiXCR, one entry per CDR3 protein. The table shows 210,000 or so distinct CDR3 sequences, with more than 25% occurring only once. Sequenced input: PBMCs or a T cell subset sorted from them (not recorded which). All receptors derive from an adult woman who had mild COVID-19 (a few samples of this study predate the infection). Cell type and time point are not known.

V is TRBV12-3 or TRBV12-4 and J is TRBJ2-7; D is undetermined. Trimming cost V 8 bases and J 6 bases, with 14 bases left between them. CDR3 length: 12 amino acids. For the CDR3, the DNA is TGTGCCAGCTCCCTTAAGGTCGGCGAGCAGTACTTC. Protein sequence: CASSLKVGEQYF.

This chain joins TRBV5-1 and TRBJ1-5; tentatively, D is TRBD1 (6 bases). The V gene lost 2 bases and the J gene lost 6 bases, with 9 bases spanning the gap. Germline lookup yields CDR1 SGHRS and CDR2 YFSETQ. This CDR3 is built from 13 residues. The CDR3 DNA reads as TGCGCCAGCAGCTTAGGGGGAAGTCAGCCCCAGCATTTT. This encodes CASSLGGSQPQHF.

This clonotype was counted between two and nine times. The chain employs TRBV5-1 and TRBJ1-2; no clear D. V lost 4 bases and J 0 bases, leaving 10 bases between the germline ends. The CDR3 is 14 amino acids. The germline CDR1 and CDR2 sequences are SGHRS and YFSETQ. The CDR3 spells CASSEDRANYGYTF. The CDR3 coding sequence is TGCGCCAGCAGCGAGGACCGCGCTAACTATGGCTACACCTTC.

This clonotype was detected a few times. The chain has TRBV7-2 and TRBJ1-5, with unresolved D. CDR3 size: 14 residues. Trimming removed 1 base from V and 0 bases from J, with 4 bases in between. Germline V gene data show CDR1 as SGHTA and CDR2 as FQGNSA. The CDR3 DNA follows: TGTGCCAGCAGCTTAGGTGTTAGCAATCAGCCCCAGCATTTT. Protein product: CASSLGVSNQPQHF.

The rearrangement links TRBV4-1 to TRBJ2-5; D call uncertain. In germline, CDR1 is MGHRA, CDR2 YSYEKL. The germline V and J ends were trimmed by 4 bases and 2 bases, with 17 bases remaining between them. The length of the CDR3 is 16 residues. In DNA form, the CDR3 reads TGCGCCAGCAGCCCCGTATTGGGCCGATTGCAAGAGACCCAGTACTTC. It specifies CASSPVLGRLQETQYF.

The chain links TRBV9 to TRBJ2-7, with TRBD1 identical over 9 bases. In germline, CDR1 is SGDLS, CDR2 YYNGEE. V gave up 5 bases and J gave up 7 bases; unmatched junction bases: 10. This CDR3 is built from 14 residues. This CDR3 reads CASRGQDRGTEQYF. CDR3 sequence (DNA): TGTGCCAGCAGGGGCCAAGACAGGGGGACAGAGCAGTACTTC.

This chain connects TRBV7-6 to TRBJ2-7; 9 bases are shared with TRBD2. The V segment lost 2 bases and the J segment 2 bases; nucleotides outside the gene matches: 10. This CDR3 has 17 residues. Germline values: CDR1 SGHVS, CDR2 FNYEAQ. In DNA, the CDR3 is TGTGCCAGCAGCTTACCAGCGGGAGGTGGTAGGACCTACGAGCAGTACTTC. This codes for CASSLPAGGGRTYEQYF.

This clonotype came up a few times. The chain is built from TRBV5-1 and TRBJ2-1, with D possibly being TRBD2 (6 bases). This CDR3 comprises 15 residues. In germline, CDR1 is SGHRS, CDR2 YFSETQ. Deletions cut 6 bases from V and 8 bases from J, with 21 bases between. DNA of the CDR3: TGCGCCAGCACCATTACTAGCCATGGGGTACATGAGCAGTTCTTC. Protein product: CASTITSHGVHEQFF.

This clonotype has more than one count but fewer than ten. The chain carries TRBV7-2 and TRBJ2-1, with D possibly called TRBD1 or TRBD2 (5 bases each). Germline V CDR1 and CDR2: SGHTA, FQGNSA. V lost 3 bases to trimming and J lost 9 bases, with 15 bases between them. This CDR3 has 14 residues. The CDR3 DNA sequence: TGTGCCAGCAGCTTTGATGTCCGGGGCCGTGAGCAGTTCTTC. Translated: CASSFDVRGREQFF.

This clonotype came up a few times. Here the CDR3 reads CAAGTNTDTQYF. The CDR3 bases are TGTGCCGCCGGGACTAACACAGATACGCAGTATTTT. J is TRBJ2-3 and V is TRBV6-5; the match to TRBD2 covers 7 bases. Germline lookup yields CDR1 MNHEY and CDR2 SVGAGI. J was trimmed by 2 bases and V by 11 bases; bases with no gene match: 4. This CDR3 is built from 12 residues.